Presented here are 8 T cell receptor beta chains from one specimen sequenced in a study of T-cell reconstitution after alpha-beta-depleted transplantation in children. The TCRbeta library was prepared with unique molecular identifiers. TCRdb analysed the PCR reads with MiXCR anew, one entry per CDR3 protein. This table holds 150,000 to 250,000 distinct CDR3 sequences, 5% to 7.5% found once. This specimen was PBMCs, taken before TCRalphabeta/CD19-depleted stem cell transplant. These receptors all come from a girl under three years old with combined immunodeficiency, due to receive a stem cell transplant.

This clonotype has at least ten counts. V gene TRBV24-1 combines with J gene TRBJ2-1, with D perhaps TRBD1 (7 bases). Trimming pared 5 bases from V and 5 bases from J, leaving 12 bases between. Germline lookup yields CDR1 KGHDR and CDR2 SFDVKD. The CDR3 spans 14 residues. The CDR3: CATSVEGADNEQFF. The CDR3 coding sequence is TGTGCCACCAGTGTGGAGGGGGCCGACAATGAGCAGTTCTTC.

This clonotype was recorded at least ten times. In nucleotides, the CDR3 is TGTGCCAGCAGTGTATTTTCGGGGAGCCAAACCTCCTACGAGCAGTACTTC. Its protein product is CASSVFSGSQTSYEQYF. The chain joins TRBV25-1 to TRBJ2-7; TRBD2 is a possible D gene (5 bases). Trimming cost V 4 bases and J 0 bases, with 19 bases left between them. CDR3 length: 17 residues. CDR1 is MGHDK, CDR2 SYGVNS, per germline.

This clonotype has a count of ten or more. The chain links TRBV7-2 to TRBJ2-4; the D call may be TRBD1 or TRBD2 (5 bases each). V was clipped by 6 bases and J by 8 bases, with 14 bases between them. The CDR3 is made up of 13 amino acids. Per germline, CDR1 SGHTA and CDR2 FQGNSA. As DNA, the CDR3 is TGTGCCAGCAGAGGGGACCTCTTGGACATTCAGTACTTC. Amino acid sequence: CASRGDLLDIQYF.

This clonotype was observed at least ten times. The chain combines TRBV20-1 with TRBJ1-4; possible D gene TRBD1, 5 bases. Germline CDR1 DFQATT, CDR2 SNEGSKA (reference sequence). Trimming took 5 bases from V and 8 from J, leaving 12 bases between them. The CDR3 sequence is 12 residues long. The CDR3 region has the DNA TGCAGTGCTTGGGACCGGGGGGAAAAACTGTTTTTT. This codes for CSAWDRGEKLFF.

This clonotype appeared a few times. The V gene is TRBV13, the J gene TRBJ1-2, with D possibly TRBD1 on 6 matching bases. The CDR3 extends over 12 amino acids. V was cut by 1 base and J by 7 bases, with 7 bases left in between. The germline V gene encodes CDR1 PRHDT and CDR2 FYEKMQ (reference sequence). CDR3 sequence: CASSLDRVGYTF. In nucleotides, the CDR3 is TGTGCCAGCAGCTTAGACAGGGTTGGCTACACCTTC.

This clonotype was counted ten times or more. This chain uses TRBV27 with TRBJ2-1; unclear D gene. V was trimmed by 1 base and J by 8 bases, leaving 12 bases between them. The germline V gene encodes CDR1 MNHEY and CDR2 SMNVEV (reference sequence). This CDR3 has 14 residues. CDR3 coding DNA: TGTGCCAGCAGTTTATTTGCCCGACCGCATGAGCAGTTCTTC. It specifies CASSLFARPHEQFF.

The chain links TRBV28 to TRBJ1-2, with a weak D call TRBD1 (5 bases). Germline V gene sequence: CDR1 MDHEN, CDR2 SYDVKM. Trimming stripped 2 bases from V and 5 bases from J, with 15 bases between. CDR3 length: 15 residues. The CDR3 DNA sequence: TGTGCCAGCAGTTTAGGAACAGATTGGGGGTATGGCTACACCTTC. Protein sequence: CASSLGTDWGYGYTF.

This chain uses TRBV27 with TRBJ2-1, with 7 bases aligning to TRBD2. The CDR3 spans 15 residues. J gave up 5 bases and V 3 bases, and 7 bases lay outside the gene matches. Per germline, CDR1 MNHEY and CDR2 SMNVEV (reference sequence). As DNA, the CDR3 is TGTGCCAGCAGTTTTGAGACGGGGGGAAACAATGAGCAGTTCTTC. This gives the protein CASSFETGGNNEQFF.